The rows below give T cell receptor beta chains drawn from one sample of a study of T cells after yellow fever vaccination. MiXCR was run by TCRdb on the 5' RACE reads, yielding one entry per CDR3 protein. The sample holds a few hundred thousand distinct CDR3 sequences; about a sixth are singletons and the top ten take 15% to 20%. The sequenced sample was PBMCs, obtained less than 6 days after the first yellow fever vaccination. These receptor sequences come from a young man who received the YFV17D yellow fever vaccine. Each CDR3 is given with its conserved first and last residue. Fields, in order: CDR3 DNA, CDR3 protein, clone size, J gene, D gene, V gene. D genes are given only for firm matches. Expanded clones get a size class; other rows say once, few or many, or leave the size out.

DNA: TGTGCCAGCAGCTTCGACTCCCCCCACGAGCAGTACTTC; CDR3: CASSFDSPHEQYF; size: few; J: TRBJ2-7; D: -; V: TRBV7-2
DNA: TGTGCCAGCAGTTACGATACTAGCGGGGATCCGCAGTATTTT; CDR3: CASSYDTSGDPQYF; size: -; J: TRBJ2-3; D: TRBD2; V: TRBV6-5
DNA: TGTGCCAGCAGCTACTTACGAGGAGCCGCGGTCGAGCAGTACTTC; CDR3: CASSYLRGAAVEQYF; size: -; J: TRBJ2-7; D: -; V: TRBV6-2/TRBV6-3
DNA: TGTGCCAGCAGCCCCCCGGGGGGTGATCCACACGAGCAGTACTTC; CDR3: CASSPPGGDPHEQYF; size: few; J: TRBJ2-7; D: TRBD2; V: TRBV6-1
DNA: TGTGCCAGCAGTGTACTAGCGGGGGCAGGTAATGAGCAGTTCTTC; CDR3: CASSVLAGAGNEQFF; size: once; J: TRBJ2-1; D: TRBD2; V: TRBV27
DNA: TGTGCCAGCAGCCCCTTACTAAACTCTGGAAACACCATATATTTT; CDR3: CASSPLLNSGNTIYF; size: -; J: TRBJ1-3; D: -; V: TRBV7-6
DNA: TGTGCCAGCAGCAAGACAGGGGGCACTGAAGCTTTCTTT; CDR3: CASSKTGGTEAFF; size: few; J: TRBJ1-1; D: TRBD1; V: TRBV3-1
DNA: TGTGCCAGCGGGTATTTTTCGGATACGCAGTATTTT; CDR3: CASGYFSDTQYF; size: few; J: TRBJ2-3; D: -; V: TRBV25-1
DNA: TGTGCCTGGAGCCGGAGCACTGAAGCTTTCTTT; CDR3: CAWSRSTEAFF; size: -; J: TRBJ1-1; D: -; V: TRBV30
DNA: TGTGCCACCAGCAGAGATAGGGCCTTAGCGGGCCACCCCTACAATGAGCAGTTCTTC; CDR3: CATSRDRALAGHPYNEQFF; size: -; J: TRBJ2-1; D: TRBD2; V: TRBV15
DNA: TGTGCCAGCTCAACGCCCAGGGGCTCCTATAATTCACCCCTCCACTTT; CDR3: CASSTPRGSYNSPLHF; size: many; J: TRBJ1-6; D: -; V: TRBV18
DNA: TGTGCCAGCACTGATCCCGGGGGCCAAGAGACCCAGTACTTC; CDR3: CASTDPGGQETQYF; size: few; J: TRBJ2-5; D: -; V: TRBV6-1
DNA: TGCGCCAGCAGTCACTCATCGAGACTTTATACGCAGTATTTT; CDR3: CASSHSSRLYTQYF; size: few; J: TRBJ2-3; D: -; V: TRBV23-1
DNA: TGCAGTGCAGGACCGGGACTAGCTACGGAGACCCAGTACTTC; CDR3: CSAGPGLATETQYF; size: few; J: TRBJ2-5; D: TRBD2; V: TRBV20-1
DNA: TGCGCCAGCAGCCAAGAACGAGGCAGGGTCTATGGCTACACCTTC; CDR3: CASSQERGRVYGYTF; size: once; J: TRBJ1-2; D: -; V: TRBV4-3
DNA: TGTGCCAGCAGGTACAGGGTTTACGAGACCCAGTACTTC; CDR3: CASRYRVYETQYF; size: -; J: TRBJ2-5; D: -; V: TRBV7-2
DNA: TGCGCCAGCAGCCAAGTACTAGCGGGGGGACTCACAGATACGCAGTATTTT; CDR3: CASSQVLAGGLTDTQYF; size: -; J: TRBJ2-3; D: TRBD2; V: TRBV4-3
DNA: TGCGCCAGCAGCCAAGTAGGCCGGGACAGGGGAACAGATACGCAGTATTTT; CDR3: CASSQVGRDRGTDTQYF; size: once; J: TRBJ2-3; D: TRBD1; V: TRBV4-1
DNA: TGCAGTGCAACCGGGACTTATTCCTCCTACGAGCAGTACTTC; CDR3: CSATGTYSSYEQYF; size: few; J: TRBJ2-7; D: -; V: TRBV20-1
DNA: TGTGCCAGCAGCTTGACAATCGGGAAGACCCAGTACTTC; CDR3: CASSLTIGKTQYF; size: few; J: TRBJ2-5; D: -; V: TRBV7-9
DNA: TGCGCCAGCAGCCAAGACGGACGGCAGTATTTT; CDR3: CASSQDGRQYF; size: few; J: TRBJ2-3; D: -; V: TRBV4-3
DNA: TGTGCCAGCAGCCCTAGCGGGGGGACTAGGGAGACCCAGTACTTC; CDR3: CASSPSGGTRETQYF; size: -; J: TRBJ2-5; D: TRBD2; V: TRBV11-2
DNA: TGTGCCAGCAGCTTAAAAGCAGGGAGGACTAATGAAAAACTGTTTTTT; CDR3: CASSLKAGRTNEKLFF; size: -; J: TRBJ1-4; D: -; V: TRBV7-2
DNA: TGTGCCAGCAGAATCCGGGAGACGTATGGCTACACCTTC; CDR3: CASRIRETYGYTF; size: many; J: TRBJ1-2; D: -; V: TRBV6-2/TRBV6-3
DNA: TGTGCCAGCTCACCCAAGGCGGACAGCAGCACAGATACGCAGTATTTT; CDR3: CASSPKADSSTDTQYF; size: few; J: TRBJ2-3; D: -; V: TRBV18
DNA: TGTGCCAGCAGTTCCTTGCGGTGGCTCAGGGAGGGGTTGTCCAGAGAGACCCAGTACTTC; CDR3: CASSSLRWLREGLSRETQYF; size: -; J: TRBJ2-5; D: TRBD2; V: TRBV27
DNA: TGTGCCAGCAGCTTAGTTGGGGGGGCTAATGAGCAGTTCTTC; CDR3: CASSLVGGANEQFF; size: -; J: TRBJ2-1; D: -; V: TRBV7-8
DNA: TGTGCCAGCAGTTCTGGGCAGGCCGGACTCTATGGCTACACCTTC; CDR3: CASSSGQAGLYGYTF; size: few; J: TRBJ1-2; D: -; V: TRBV6-5
DNA: TGTGCCAGCAGTTACTCTCGGGCGAGGACTGAAGCTTTCTTT; CDR3: CASSYSRARTEAFF; size: -; J: TRBJ1-1; D: -; V: TRBV6-5
DNA: TGTGCCAGCAGCTGGGGGGACTCCGGGGAGCTGTTTTTT; CDR3: CASSWGDSGELFF; size: -; J: TRBJ2-2; D: -; V: TRBV27
DNA: TGTGCCAGCAGCCGACCCGTGGAAAACCTTGAAGCTTTCTTT; CDR3: CASSRPVENLEAFF; size: few; J: TRBJ1-1; D: -; V: TRBV7-9
DNA: TGTGCCAGCAGTGAGAGTACGTGGGATACGCAGTATTTT; CDR3: CASSESTWDTQYF; size: -; J: TRBJ2-3; D: -; V: TRBV2
DNA: TGCAGTGCTCGCCCGCCGGGACTAGACTTCGTGGCGCAGTATTTT; CDR3: CSARPPGLDFVAQYF; size: -; J: TRBJ2-3; D: TRBD2; V: TRBV20-1
DNA: TGTGCCAGCAGTTTTTTAGGATGGGATTCACCCCTCCACTTT; CDR3: CASSFLGWDSPLHF; size: -; J: TRBJ1-6; D: -; V: TRBV27
DNA: TGTGCCAGCAGCTTAGGGAGTCCCAGGGGGCGGATGGCGAACACTGAAGCTTTCTTT; CDR3: CASSLGSPRGRMANTEAFF; size: -; J: TRBJ1-1; D: TRBD1; V: TRBV7-3
DNA: TGCGCCAGCACCACTGGACTAGCGGTCTTCACAGATACGCAGTATTTT; CDR3: CASTTGLAVFTDTQYF; size: few; J: TRBJ2-3; D: TRBD2; V: TRBV5-1
DNA: TGTGCCAGCAGCTGGCGGAACACAGATACGCAGTATTTT; CDR3: CASSWRNTDTQYF; size: many; J: TRBJ2-3; D: -; V: TRBV5-6
DNA: TGCGCCAGCAGCCAAGGGAGGGTCCAGCATTTT; CDR3: CASSQGRVQHF; size: -; J: TRBJ1-5; D: -; V: TRBV4-1
DNA: TGTGCCAGCAGACCGGACCCGGGGGCGAGGAACACTGAAGCTTTCTTT; CDR3: CASRPDPGARNTEAFF; size: -; J: TRBJ1-1; D: -; V: TRBV5-4
DNA: TGTGCCAGCAGTGAAGTGGGGGCAGGAACGGCTCTTCGGAATGAGCAGTTCTTC; CDR3: CASSEVGAGTALRNEQFF; size: few; J: TRBJ2-1; D: -; V: TRBV6-1
DNA: TGCAGTGCGGGGGAGGACAGGGTAGGCACTGAAGCTTTCTTT; CDR3: CSAGEDRVGTEAFF; size: -; J: TRBJ1-1; D: TRBD1; V: TRBV20-1
DNA: TGTGCTAGCTACAGGGGGCTTAGCACAGATACGCAGTATTTT; CDR3: CASYRGLSTDTQYF; size: many; J: TRBJ2-3; D: TRBD1; V: TRBV12-5
DNA: TGTGCCAGCAGTTTCTCCGGAGTTGGGACTACTAATGAAAAACTGTTTTTC; CDR3: CASSFSGVGTTNEKLFF; size: -; J: TRBJ1-4; D: -; V: TRBV28
DNA: TGCAGTGCTAGAGTTGGACAGGGTCCAGAGACCCAGTACTTC; CDR3: CSARVGQGPETQYF; size: few; J: TRBJ2-5; D: TRBD1; V: TRBV20-1
DNA: TGTGCCAGCAGCTCACAGGGATCCTATAATTCACCCCTCCACTTT; CDR3: CASSSQGSYNSPLHF; size: -; J: TRBJ1-6; D: -; V: TRBV7-9